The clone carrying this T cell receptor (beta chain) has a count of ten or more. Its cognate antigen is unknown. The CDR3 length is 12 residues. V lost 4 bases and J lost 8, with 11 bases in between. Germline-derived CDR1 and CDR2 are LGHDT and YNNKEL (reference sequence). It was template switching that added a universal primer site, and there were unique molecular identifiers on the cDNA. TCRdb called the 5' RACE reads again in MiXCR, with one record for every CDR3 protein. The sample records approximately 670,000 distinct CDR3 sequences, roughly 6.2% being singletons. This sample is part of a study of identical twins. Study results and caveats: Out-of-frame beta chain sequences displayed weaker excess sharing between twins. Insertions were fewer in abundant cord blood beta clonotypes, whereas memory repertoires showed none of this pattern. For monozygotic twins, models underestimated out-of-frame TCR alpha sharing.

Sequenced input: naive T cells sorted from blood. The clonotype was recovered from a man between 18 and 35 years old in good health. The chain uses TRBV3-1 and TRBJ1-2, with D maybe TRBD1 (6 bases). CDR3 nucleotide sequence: TGTGCCAGCAGCCCACAGGGTGGCGGCTACACCTTC. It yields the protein CASSPQGGGYTF.